One and the same sample provided the 13 T cell receptor beta chains below, sequenced in a study of response to subunit inactivated influenza vaccine. TCRdb called the RT-PCR reads again in MiXCR, with one record for every CDR3 protein. Of 530,000 or so distinct CDR3 sequences in the sample, approximately 24% were seen once. Specimen: CD4+ T cells sorted from PBMCs, collected about 5 days after vaccination. The receptors were gathered from a man aged 45-60 years who received an inactivated influenza vaccine.

This clonotype was seen repeatedly, ten times or more. The rearrangement joins TRBV29-1 to TRBJ2-3; D is possibly TRBD2 (6 bases). This CDR3 is 14 amino acids long. Between the trimmed V and J ends, which lost 6 bases and 2 bases, there was a span of 15 bases. The germline V gene encodes CDR1 SQVTM and CDR2 ANQGSEA. CDR3 DNA sequence: TGCAGCGTAACTAAGGGACTTCTCACAGATACGCAGTATTTT. It encodes CSVTKGLLTDTQYF.

This clonotype was observed a handful of times. The rearrangement uses TRBV20-1 and TRBJ1-5, with D possibly matching TRBD1 (5 bases). The CDR3 consists of 14 residues. Germline CDR1 is DFQATT and CDR2 is SNEGSKA (reference sequence). Trimming left V 3 bases short and J 0 bases short, with 9 bases between. The CDR3 sequence: CSASPGLSNQPQHF. CDR3 sequence (DNA): TGCAGTGCTAGTCCAGGGCTTAGCAATCAGCCCCAGCATTTT.

The V gene is TRBV7-2, the J gene TRBJ1-6; D unclear. The germline CDR1 and CDR2 sequences are SGHTA and FQGNSA. V was trimmed by 5 bases and J by 10 bases, leaving 18 bases between them. This CDR3 has 15 residues. In nucleotides, the CDR3 is TGTGCCAGCAGCCTCACGGCGGGTTTACAATCACCCCTCCACTTT. Protein product: CASSLTAGLQSPLHF.

This clonotype was recorded a few times. The chain has TRBV12-3 or TRBV12-4 and TRBJ1-1; D not resolved. The V gene lost 6 bases and the J gene lost 1 base, with 9 bases spanning the gap. The CDR3 is made up of 13 amino acids. The CDR3 DNA reads TGTGCCAGCAGGCCTACAGCGAACACTGAAGCTTTCTTT. Its protein is CASRPTANTEAFF.

This clonotype has a single count. This rearrangement joins TRBV6-1 to TRBJ2-7, with D hard to call. CDR1 and CDR2 from the germline V gene are MNHNS and SASEGT. The CDR3 has 12 amino acids. Trimming took 4 bases from V and 3 from J, leaving 7 bases between them. CDR3 coding DNA: TGTGCCAGCAGTGCGGCCTACTACGAGCAGTACTTC. Translated: CASSAAYYEQYF.

This clonotype was seen only a few times. This chain connects TRBV12-3 or TRBV12-4 to TRBJ2-7, with 10 bases aligning to TRBD2. The V segment lost 6 bases and the J segment 3 bases; nucleotides outside the gene matches: 5. This CDR3 comprises 14 residues. The CDR3 DNA sequence: TGTGCCAGCAGATCTAGCGGGGGTTACTACGAGCAGTACTTC. Translation: CASRSSGGYYEQYF.

The CDR3 DNA reads as TGTGCCAGCAGCCCCTGGAGGGGCGCAGATACGCAGTATTTT. This gives the protein CASSPWRGADTQYF. The gene calls are TRBV6-2 or TRBV6-3 and TRBJ2-3, with a weak D call TRBD2 (6 bases). V was clipped by 6 bases and J by 4 bases, with 14 bases between them. CDR1 and CDR2 (germline): MNHEY, SVGEGT. The CDR3 is made up of 14 amino acids.

The chain carries TRBV20-1 and TRBJ1-2; 7 positions agree with TRBD1. In germline, CDR1 is DFQATT, CDR2 SNEGSKA (reference sequence). The V segment lost 6 bases and the J segment 6 bases; nucleotides outside the gene matches: 10. The length of the CDR3 is 13 residues. The CDR3 here is CSAAPGQENGYTF. The CDR3, as DNA: TGCAGTGCCGCACCTGGACAGGAGAATGGCTACACCTTC.

This clonotype was seen more than once but under ten times. This rearrangement joins TRBV6-5 to TRBJ2-7; D unresolved. The germline CDR1 and CDR2 sequences are MNHEY and SVGAGI. V dropped 2 bases and J dropped 2 bases, with 13 bases sitting between them. The CDR3 is 15 residues long. The CDR3 loop is CASSYRNIGPYEQYF. In nucleotides, the CDR3 is TGTGCCAGCAGTTACCGGAACATAGGGCCCTACGAGCAGTACTTC.

In nucleotides, the CDR3 is TGCGCCAGCAGCCAATTTGTTTCCCCCGAGAACACTGAAGCTTTCTTT. Its translation: CASSQFVSPENTEAFF. The J gene is TRBJ1-1, the V gene TRBV4-3; no reliable D call. The germline V gene has CDR1 LGHNA and CDR2 YSLEER. CDR3 length: 16 residues. V was shortened by 2 bases and J by 1 base, with 14 bases between the two germline ends.

The chain links TRBV6-2 or TRBV6-3 to TRBJ2-1; 9 bases align to TRBD2. Germline values: CDR1 MNHEY, CDR2 SVGEGT. Trimming took 6 bases from V and 10 from J; bases not matched to a gene: 13. The CDR3 is 15 residues long. This CDR3 reads CASSDRFSGGFEQFF. DNA for the CDR3: TGTGCCAGCAGCGACCGGTTTAGCGGGGGTTTCGAGCAGTTCTTC.

This clonotype was counted between two and nine times. The gene calls are TRBV7-8 and TRBJ2-1, with D tentatively TRBD1 or TRBD2 (5 bases each). V lost 0 bases and J 10 bases, leaving 19 bases between the germline ends. CDR3 size: 16 residues. Looked up from germline, CDR1 is SGHVS and CDR2 is FQNEAQ. The CDR3 DNA is TGTGCCAGCAGCTTAGCAACGGGGCCTTTGTATCGGGAGCAGTTCTTC. Encoded protein: CASSLATGPLYREQFF.

This chain connects TRBV6-2 or TRBV6-3 to TRBJ2-1, with D hard to call. The CDR3 spans 14 residues. The germline V and J ends were trimmed by 6 bases and 7 bases, with 16 bases remaining between them. Germline V gene lookup returns CDR1 MNHEY and CDR2 SVGEGT. The CDR3 sequence: CASRRLVAWNEQFF. In nucleotides, the CDR3 is TGTGCCAGCAGGAGACTGGTCGCTTGGAATGAGCAGTTCTTC.